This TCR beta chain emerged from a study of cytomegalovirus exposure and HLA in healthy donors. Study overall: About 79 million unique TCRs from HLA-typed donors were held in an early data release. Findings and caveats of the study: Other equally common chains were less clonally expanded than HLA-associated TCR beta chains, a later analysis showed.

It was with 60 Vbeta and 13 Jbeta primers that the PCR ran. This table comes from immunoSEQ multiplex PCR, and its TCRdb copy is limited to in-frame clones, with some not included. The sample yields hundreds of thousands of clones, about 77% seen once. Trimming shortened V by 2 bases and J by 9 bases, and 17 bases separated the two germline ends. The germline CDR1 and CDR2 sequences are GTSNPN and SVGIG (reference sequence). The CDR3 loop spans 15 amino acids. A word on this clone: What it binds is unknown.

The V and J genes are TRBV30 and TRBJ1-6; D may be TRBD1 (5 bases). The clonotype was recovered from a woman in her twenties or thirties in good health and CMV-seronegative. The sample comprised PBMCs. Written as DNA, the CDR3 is TGTGCCTGGAGTAGTATGCTGGGGGGGATTTCACCCCTCCACTTT. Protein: CAWSSMLGGISPLHF. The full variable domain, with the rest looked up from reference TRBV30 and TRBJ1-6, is SQTIHQWPATLVQPVGSPLSLECTVEGTSNPNLYWYRQAAGRGLQLLFYSVGIGQISSEVPQNLSASRPQDRQFILSSKKLLLSDSGFYLCAWSSMLGGISPLHFGNGTRLTVT.